One and the same sample provided the 32 T cell receptor beta chains below, sequenced in a study of somatic mutations in cytotoxic T cells in rheumatoid arthritis. Produced via immunoSEQ multiplex PCR; TCRdb's table is partial and in-frame only. This sample has about 30,000 clones, with more than 75% found just once. The specimen was CD8+ T cells sorted from blood. The receptors shown here come from an adult with rheumatoid arthritis.

This clone came up once. The chain uses TRBV19 and TRBJ1-5, with D possibly being TRBD1 (5 bases). V was cut by 3 bases and J by 5 bases, with 14 bases left in between. The CDR3 loop spans 15 amino acids. Germline-derived CDR1 and CDR2 are LNHDA and SQIVND (reference sequence). CDR3 protein: CASSIVQGVYQPQHF. The CDR3 bases are TGTGCCAGTAGTATTGTGCAGGGAGTGTATCAGCCCCAGCATTTT.

V usage is TRBV27 and J usage is TRBJ2-7; 9 bases fit TRBD1. V dropped 6 bases and J dropped 0; count of bases not matched to a gene: 0. Per the germline V gene, CDR1 is MNHEY and CDR2 is SMNVEV (reference sequence). The CDR3 totals 13 residues. CDR3 region: CASRGQGSYEQYF. CDR3 bases: TGTGCCAGCAGGGGACAGGGCTCCTACGAGCAGTACTTC.

The CDR3 sequence: CASGLGGGGTEAFF. The DNA for the CDR3 is TGTGCCAGTGGGTTGGGCGGGGGGGGCACTGAAGCTTTCTTT. This chain links TRBV19 with TRBJ1-1; TRBD1 is a possible D gene (5 bases). Germline V CDR1 and CDR2: LNHDA, SQIVND (reference sequence). The V end lost 8 bases, the J end lost 4 bases, and 17 bases lay between the germline ends. There are 14 residues in the CDR3.

This chain links TRBV9 with TRBJ1-6, with a tentative D call TRBD1 (5 bases). V shed 0 bases and J shed 7 bases, with 11 bases lying between them. The germline gives CDR1 SGDLS, CDR2 YYNGEE. This CDR3 is built from 15 residues. The CDR3 DNA reads TGTGCCAGCAGCGTAGAGGGACGGTCGAATTCACCCCTCCACTTT. It yields the protein CASSVEGRSNSPLHF.

V and J are TRBV19 and TRBJ1-2, with D hard to call. CDR1 and CDR2 (germline): LNHDA, SQIVND (reference sequence). Trimming removed 4 bases at V and 5 bases at J, with 11 bases between. The CDR3 consists of 13 residues. The CDR3, as DNA: TGTGCCAGTAGTACGGCACGGTTTTATGGCTACACCTTC. Its protein product is CASSTARFYGYTF.

V gene TRBV4-2 combines with J gene TRBJ2-1; 10 bases fit TRBD2. CDR1 is LGHNA and CDR2 is YNFKEQ in the germline V gene. The V segment lost 0 bases and the J segment 6 bases; nucleotides outside the gene matches: 5. This CDR3 contains 16 residues. The CDR3 coding sequence is TGTGCCAGCAGCCAAGATGGGGCTAGCGGGGGCAATGAGCAGTTCTTC. This gives the protein CASSQDGASGGNEQFF.

This clone was seen a single time. This chain links TRBV11-3 with TRBJ2-2, with 9 bases lining up with TRBD2. Trimming took 4 bases from V and 5 from J; bases not matched to a gene: 8. Germline loops: CDR1 SGHNT, CDR2 YENEEA. The CDR3 has 16 amino acids. The CDR3 spells CASSWAGGPKTGELFF. In DNA, the CDR3 is TGTGCCAGCAGCTGGGCGGGAGGGCCAAAGACCGGGGAGCTGTTTTTT.

The chain couples TRBV19 to TRBJ1-1, with 9 bases fitting TRBD1. Germline V CDR1 and CDR2: LNHDA, SQIVND (reference sequence). V lost 5 bases and J lost 6; bases outside the gene matches: 4. This CDR3 comprises 13 residues. The CDR3, as DNA: TGTGCCAGTAGTCCTCGACAGGGGGCTGAAGCTTTCTTT. Protein: CASSPRQGAEAFF.

V gene TRBV4-1 combines with J gene TRBJ1-3; D gene ambiguous. Trimming removed 6 bases at V and 8 bases at J, with 11 bases between. Per germline, CDR1 MGHRA and CDR2 YSYEKL. The length of the CDR3 is 12 residues. As DNA, the CDR3 is TGCGCCAGCAGTGACTCTGGGGACACCATATATTTT. It codes for CASSDSGDTIYF.

V is TRBV19 and J is TRBJ1-5, with TRBD1 matching over 7 bases. V lost 5 bases to trimming and J lost 7 bases; unmatched junction nucleotides: 5. CDR1 is LNHDA and CDR2 is SQIVND in the germline V gene (reference sequence). CDR3 length equals 13 residues. The CDR3 region is CASSPTGLQPQHF. CDR3 DNA sequence: TGTGCCAGTAGTCCGACAGGGTTGCAGCCCCAGCATTTT.

The CDR3 loop reads CAISERGRDQPQHF. The DNA of the CDR3 is TGTGCCATCAGTGAGAGGGGAAGGGATCAGCCCCAGCATTTT. The V gene is TRBV10-3, the J gene TRBJ1-5; weak D call: TRBD1 (5 bases). Germline lookup yields CDR1 ENHRY and CDR2 SYGVKD. V was cut by 2 bases and J by 5 bases, with 10 bases left in between. This CDR3 has 14 amino acids.

The genes are TRBV19 and TRBJ2-7; D is uncertain. V was cut by 1 base and J by 0 bases, with 10 bases left in between. CDR1 and CDR2 (germline): LNHDA, SQIVND (reference sequence). The CDR3 loop spans 15 amino acids. For the CDR3, the DNA is TGTGCCAGTAGTATAGCAACAGAGAGCTCCTACGAGCAGTACTTC. This gives the protein CASSIATESSYEQYF.

The V gene is TRBV6-5, the J gene TRBJ2-2; D not certain. The germline V gene has CDR1 MNHEY and CDR2 SVGAGI. The V end lost 0 bases, the J end lost 5 bases, and 13 bases lay between the germline ends. The CDR3 runs to 16 residues. CDR3: CASSYSRPKGTGELFF. The CDR3, as DNA: TGTGCCAGCAGTTACTCGAGGCCTAAAGGGACCGGGGAGCTGTTTTTT.

This clone showed up just a few times. This chain uses TRBV11-2 with TRBJ2-1; tentatively, D is TRBD2 (6 bases). The germline V and J ends were trimmed by 2 bases and 7 bases, with 9 bases remaining between them. The CDR3 runs to 13 residues. The germline gives CDR1 SGHAT, CDR2 FQNNGV. The CDR3 spells CASSLNLANEQFF. As DNA, the CDR3 is TGTGCCAGCAGCTTAAACCTAGCGAATGAGCAGTTCTTC.

The chain combines TRBV11-1 with TRBJ2-7; TRBD2 might be the D (7 bases). Germline assignment: CDR1 SGHAT and CDR2 FQDESV (reference sequence). Deletions cut 2 bases from V and 0 bases from J, with 11 bases between. This CDR3 contains 15 residues. The CDR3 loop reads CASSLRRGGSYEQYF. The CDR3 coding sequence is TGTGCCAGCAGCTTAAGAAGGGGGGGCTCCTACGAGCAGTACTTC.

This clone was observed a few times. The V and J genes are TRBV4-3 and TRBJ2-6; D remains ambiguous. Germline lookup yields CDR1 LGHNA and CDR2 YSLEER. CDR3 length: 16 amino acids. V was pared by 4 bases and J by 0 bases, with 10 bases between. DNA for the CDR3: TGCGCCAGCAGCCCAGACGCAGTCTCTGGGGCCAACGTCCTGACTTTC. Amino acids: CASSPDAVSGANVLTF.

The rearrangement joins TRBV11-2 to TRBJ2-4; D is uncertain. From germline, CDR1 is SGHAT and CDR2 FQNNGV. V gave up 1 base and J gave up 0 bases, with 7 bases separating them. CDR3 length equals 15 residues. The CDR3 nucleotides read TGTGCCAGCAGCTTAGCAGATGGAGCCAAAAACATTCAGTACTTC. Translating gives CASSLADGAKNIQYF.

The genes are TRBV19 and TRBJ1-4; D possibly corresponds to TRBD1 (5 bases). V dropped 4 bases and J dropped 5 bases, with 8 bases sitting between them. CDR1 is LNHDA and CDR2 is SQIVND in the germline V gene (reference sequence). The CDR3 has 13 amino acids. DNA of the CDR3: TGTGCCAGTAGTAGCAGGGTCAATGAAAAACTGTTTTTT. Translation: CASSSRVNEKLFF.

This sequence joins TRBV7-9 and TRBJ2-3; maybe TRBD2 (7 bases). V was cut by 5 bases and J by 5 bases, with 17 bases left in between. This CDR3 comprises 15 residues. Germline V gene sequence: CDR1 SEHNR, CDR2 FQNEAQ (reference sequence). In nucleotides, the CDR3 is TGTGCCAGCAGCGACGGTGAAGCGGGACAAGATACGCAGTATTTT. Its translation: CASSDGEAGQDTQYF.

V is TRBV19 and J is TRBJ2-3; 8 nucleotides align to TRBD2. Germline trimming cut 11 bases from V and 8 bases from J; bases unmatched to any gene: 12. The CDR3 totals 13 residues. Germline CDR1 and CDR2: LNHDA and SQIVND (reference sequence). The CDR3 DNA is TGTGCCTCGTCCGGGACTAGTGGGAGTACGCAGTATTTT. Amino acids: CASSGTSGSTQYF.

The chain couples TRBV5-1 to TRBJ2-3, with no clear D. Germline assignment: CDR1 SGHRS and CDR2 YFSETQ. With 0 bases removed from V and 3 bases from J, the gap between germline ends came to 8 bases. The CDR3 is 14 amino acids. For the CDR3, the DNA is TGCGCCAGCAGCTTGGAGGTAGGGACAGATACGCAGTATTTT. This translates into CASSLEVGTDTQYF.

The chain has TRBV29-1 and TRBJ2-1; TRBD1 agrees at 10 bases. CDR1 is SQVTM and CDR2 is ANQGSEA in the germline V gene. This CDR3 is built from 11 residues. J was trimmed by 10 bases and V by 8 bases; bases with no gene match: 5. This CDR3 is CSNGQGEEQFF. CDR3 DNA: TGCAGCAACGGACAGGGGGAGGAGCAGTTCTTC.

This chain links TRBV4-3 with TRBJ1-1; a weak D match, TRBD1 (5 bases). The CDR3 extends over 14 amino acids. Germline CDR1 reads LGHNA; CDR2 reads YSLEER. Deletions cut 2 bases from V and 6 bases from J, with 13 bases between. The CDR3 nucleotides are TGCGCCAGCAGCCAAAGAGCAGGGAGCCCTGAAGCTTTCTTT. The encoded protein is CASSQRAGSPEAFF.

The chain combines TRBV5-4 with TRBJ1-2, with D hard to call. The CDR3 sequence is 14 residues long. Trimming shortened V by 0 bases and J by 8 bases, and 14 bases separated the two germline ends. The V gene's germline CDR1 is SGHNT and CDR2 YYREEE (reference sequence). In DNA, the CDR3 is TGTGCCAGCAGCTTGGGCCAGGTCGGTGAGGGCTACACCTTC. It is translated as CASSLGQVGEGYTF.

The chain couples TRBV7-9 to TRBJ2-3; D assignment may be TRBD1 or TRBD2 (6 bases each). Germline V gene data show CDR1 as SEHNR and CDR2 as FQNEAQ (reference sequence). The CDR3 covers 13 residues. Deletions cut 5 bases from V and 5 bases from J, with 11 bases between. DNA of the CDR3: TGTGCCAGCAGCCCCGAGGGGGGAGATACGCAGTATTTT. Protein product: CASSPEGGDTQYF.

The chain joins TRBV9 to TRBJ2-5; TRBD2 aligns across 12 bases. This CDR3 is 16 amino acids long. Germline V lookup: CDR1 SGDLS, CDR2 YYNGEE. Trimming at V came to 3 bases and at J to 2 bases, leaving 5 bases not matched to a gene. The CDR3 nucleotides read TGTGCCAGCAGCGCCTGGACTAGCGGGGTACAAGAGACCCAGTACTTC. Residues: CASSAWTSGVQETQYF.

This chain links TRBV27 with TRBJ2-3; D may correspond to TRBD1 or TRBD2 (7 bases each). This CDR3 has 16 amino acids. Trimming took 4 bases from V and 5 from J, leaving 19 bases between them. Germline lookup yields CDR1 MNHEY and CDR2 SMNVEV (reference sequence). The DNA for the CDR3 is TGTGCCAGCAGTTCCCGTCAGGGGGGGGCTGGAGATACGCAGTATTTT. Its translation is CASSSRQGGAGDTQYF.

The chain uses TRBV19 and TRBJ1-1, with TRBD1 as a possible D gene (5 bases). This CDR3 contains 14 residues. Germline V gene lookup returns CDR1 LNHDA and CDR2 SQIVND (reference sequence). With 3 bases removed from V and 4 bases from J, the gap between germline ends came to 12 bases. The CDR3 region has the DNA TGTGCCAGTAGTATGGGGGGGATGGGCACTGAAGCTTTCTTT. Translating gives CASSMGGMGTEAFF.

The J gene is TRBJ2-7, the V gene TRBV19; TRBD1 matches 8 bases. Germline CDR1 and CDR2: LNHDA and SQIVND (reference sequence). The CDR3 is 15 residues long. V lost 7 bases to trimming and J lost 0 bases; unmatched junction nucleotides: 8. CDR3 residues: CASTPTGQDSYEQYF. In DNA, the CDR3 is TGTGCCAGTACCCCGACGGGACAGGACTCCTACGAGCAGTACTTC.

The chain uses TRBV7-9 and TRBJ1-4; 9 nucleotides line up with TRBD1. Losses at the gene ends were 5 bases for V and 7 bases for J; bases not matched to a gene: 5. Germline V gene sequence: CDR1 SEHNR, CDR2 FQNEAQ (reference sequence). This CDR3 has 14 residues. Here the CDR3 reads CASSPGQGSEKLFF. For the CDR3, the DNA is TGTGCCAGCAGCCCAGGACAGGGGAGTGAAAAACTGTTTTTT.

The chain uses TRBV30 and TRBJ2-3; 9 bases line up with TRBD2. The CDR3 consists of 15 residues. Germline V lookup: CDR1 GTSNPN, CDR2 SVGIG (reference sequence). The V gene end was trimmed by 2 bases and the J gene end by 1 base; junction bases not matched to a gene: 4. The CDR3 sequence: CAWSILAGGTDTQYF. CDR3 in DNA: TGTGCCTGGAGTATATTAGCGGGGGGCACAGATACGCAGTATTTT.

This chain joins TRBV4-1 and TRBJ2-5, with 16 bases identical to TRBD2. The V gene's germline CDR1 is MGHRA and CDR2 YSYEKL. Germline trimming cut 4 bases from V and 5 bases from J; bases unmatched to any gene: 19. This CDR3 has 21 amino acids. The CDR3 is CASSPRGRGTSGRALLETQYF. The CDR3 nucleotides read TGCGCCAGCAGCCCTAGAGGCCGGGGGACTAGCGGGAGGGCCCTTTTGGAGACCCAGTACTTC.